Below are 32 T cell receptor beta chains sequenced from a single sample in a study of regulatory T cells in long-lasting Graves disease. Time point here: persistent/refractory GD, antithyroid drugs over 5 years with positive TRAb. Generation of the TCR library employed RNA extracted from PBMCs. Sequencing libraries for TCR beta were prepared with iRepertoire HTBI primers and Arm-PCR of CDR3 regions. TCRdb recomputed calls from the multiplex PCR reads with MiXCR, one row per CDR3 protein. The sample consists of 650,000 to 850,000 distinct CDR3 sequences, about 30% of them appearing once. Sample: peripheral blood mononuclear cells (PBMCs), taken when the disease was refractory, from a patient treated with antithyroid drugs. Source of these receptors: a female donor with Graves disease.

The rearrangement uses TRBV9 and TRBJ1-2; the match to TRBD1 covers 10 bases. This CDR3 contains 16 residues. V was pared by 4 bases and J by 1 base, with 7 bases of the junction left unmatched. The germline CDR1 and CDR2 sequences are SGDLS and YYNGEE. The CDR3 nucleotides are TGTGCCAGCAGCACAAACCGGGACAGGGGTAACTATGGCTACACCTTC. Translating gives CASSTNRDRGNYGYTF. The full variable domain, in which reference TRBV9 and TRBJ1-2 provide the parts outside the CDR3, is DSGVTQTPKHLITATGQRVTLRCSPRSGDLSVYWYQQSLDQGLQFLIQYYNGEERAKGNILERFSAQQFPDLHSELNLSSLELGDSALYFCASSTNRDRGNYGYTFGSGTRLTVV.

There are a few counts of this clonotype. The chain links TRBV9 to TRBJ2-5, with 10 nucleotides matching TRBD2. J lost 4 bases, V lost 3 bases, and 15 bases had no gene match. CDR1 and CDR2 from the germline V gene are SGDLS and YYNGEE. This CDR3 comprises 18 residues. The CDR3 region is CASSATSGTPRSIETQYF. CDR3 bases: TGTGCCAGCAGCGCTACTAGCGGGACTCCTAGGAGCATAGAGACCCAGTACTTC.

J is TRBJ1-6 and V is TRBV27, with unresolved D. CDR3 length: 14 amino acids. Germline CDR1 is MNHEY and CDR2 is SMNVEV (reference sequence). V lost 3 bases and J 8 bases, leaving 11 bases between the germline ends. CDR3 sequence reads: CASSFNQDDSPLHF. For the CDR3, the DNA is TGTGCCAGCAGTTTTAATCAAGACGATTCACCCCTCCACTTT.

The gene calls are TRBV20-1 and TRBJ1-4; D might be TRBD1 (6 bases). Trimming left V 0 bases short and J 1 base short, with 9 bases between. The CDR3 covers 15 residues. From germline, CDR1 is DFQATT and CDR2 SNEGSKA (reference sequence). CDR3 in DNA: TGCAGTGCTAGAGAGGGGACAAAAACTAATGAAAAACTGTTTTTT. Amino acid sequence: CSAREGTKTNEKLFF.

DNA of the CDR3: TGCAGCGTTGAAGAGGTATACCCGTCTAACTATGGCTACACCTTC. Protein product: CSVEEVYPSNYGYTF. The rearrangement joins TRBV29-1 to TRBJ1-2; no definite D call. The CDR3 is 15 amino acids. V was clipped by 0 bases and J by 0 bases, with 11 bases between them. CDR1 is SQVTM and CDR2 is ANQGSEA in the germline V gene.

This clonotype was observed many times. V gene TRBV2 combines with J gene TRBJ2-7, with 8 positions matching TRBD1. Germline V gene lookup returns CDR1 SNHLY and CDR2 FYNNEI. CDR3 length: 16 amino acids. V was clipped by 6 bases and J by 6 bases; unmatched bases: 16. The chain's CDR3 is CASRKGQGWTSFEQYF. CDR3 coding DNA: TGTGCCAGCAGAAAAGGACAGGGTTGGACCTCATTCGAGCAGTACTTC.

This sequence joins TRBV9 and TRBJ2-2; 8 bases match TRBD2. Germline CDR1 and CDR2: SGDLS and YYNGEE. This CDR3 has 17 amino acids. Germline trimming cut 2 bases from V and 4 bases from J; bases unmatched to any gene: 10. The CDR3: CASSVTLGTRGTGELFF. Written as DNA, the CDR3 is TGTGCCAGCAGCGTTACCTTGGGGACTAGGGGCACCGGGGAGCTGTTTTTT.

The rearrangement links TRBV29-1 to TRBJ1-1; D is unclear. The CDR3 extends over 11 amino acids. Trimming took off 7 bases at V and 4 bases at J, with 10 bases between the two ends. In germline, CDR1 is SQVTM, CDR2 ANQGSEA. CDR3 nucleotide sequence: TGCAGCGCCCCGGCGGGCACTGAAGCTTTCTTT. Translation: CSAPAGTEAFF. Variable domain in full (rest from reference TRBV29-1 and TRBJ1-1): SAVISQKPSRDICQRGTSLTIQCQVDSQVTMMFWYRQQPGQSLTLIATANQGSEATYESGFVIDKFPISRPNLTFSTLTVSNMSPEDSSIYLCSAPAGTEAFFGQGTRLTVV.

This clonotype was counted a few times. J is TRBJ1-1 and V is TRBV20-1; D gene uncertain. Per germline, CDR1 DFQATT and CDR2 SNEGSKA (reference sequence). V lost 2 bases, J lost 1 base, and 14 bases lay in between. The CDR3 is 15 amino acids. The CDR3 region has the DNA TGCAGTGCTAGACCCCACCTCCAGTCGAACACTGAAGCTTTCTTT. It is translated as CSARPHLQSNTEAFF.

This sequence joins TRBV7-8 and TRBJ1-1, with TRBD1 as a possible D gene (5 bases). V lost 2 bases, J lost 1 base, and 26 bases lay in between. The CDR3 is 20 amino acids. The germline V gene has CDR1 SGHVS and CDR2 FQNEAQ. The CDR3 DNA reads TGTGCCAGCAGCTTAAAGATCCGATCAGGGCCGCCGGGACCGAACACTGAAGCTTTCTTT. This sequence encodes CASSLKIRSGPPGPNTEAFF. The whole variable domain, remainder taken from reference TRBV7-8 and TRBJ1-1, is GAGVSQSPRYKVAKRGQDVALRCDPISGHVSLFWYQQALGQGPEFLTYFQNEAQLDKSGLPSDRFFAERPEGSVSTLKIQRTQQEDSAVYLCASSLKIRSGPPGPNTEAFFGQGTRLTVV.

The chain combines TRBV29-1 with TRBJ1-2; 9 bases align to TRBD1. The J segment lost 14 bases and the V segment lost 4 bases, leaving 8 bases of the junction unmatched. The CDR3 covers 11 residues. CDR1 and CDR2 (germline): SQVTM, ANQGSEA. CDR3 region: CSVVGQGLGTF. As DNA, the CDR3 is TGCAGCGTTGTCGGACAGGGGTTGGGAACCTTC.

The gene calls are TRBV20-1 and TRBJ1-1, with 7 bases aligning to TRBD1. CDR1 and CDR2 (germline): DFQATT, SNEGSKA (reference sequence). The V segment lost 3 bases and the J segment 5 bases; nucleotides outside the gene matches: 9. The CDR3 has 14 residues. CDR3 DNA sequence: TGCAGTGCTAGTGTAGGGGGCAGTCGGACTGAAGCTTTCTTT. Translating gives CSASVGGSRTEAFF.

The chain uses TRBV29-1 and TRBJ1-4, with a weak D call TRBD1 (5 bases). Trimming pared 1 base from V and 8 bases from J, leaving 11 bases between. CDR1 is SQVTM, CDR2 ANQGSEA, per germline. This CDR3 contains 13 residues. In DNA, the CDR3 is TGCAGCGTTGAAGGTGGAGGGGAGGAAAAACTGTTTTTT. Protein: CSVEGGGEEKLFF.

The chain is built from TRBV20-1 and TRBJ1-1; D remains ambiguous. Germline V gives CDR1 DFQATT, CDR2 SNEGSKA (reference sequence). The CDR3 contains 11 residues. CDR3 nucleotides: TGCAGCGGACTCTCGAACACTGAAGCTTTCTTT. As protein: CSGLSNTEAFF.

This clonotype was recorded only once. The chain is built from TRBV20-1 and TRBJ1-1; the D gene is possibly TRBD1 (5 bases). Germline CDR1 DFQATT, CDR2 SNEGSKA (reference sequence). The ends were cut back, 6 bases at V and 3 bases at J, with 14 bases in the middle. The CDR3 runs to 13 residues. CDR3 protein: CSAGGREDTEAFF. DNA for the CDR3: TGCAGTGCGGGGGGACGGGAGGACACTGAAGCTTTCTTT.

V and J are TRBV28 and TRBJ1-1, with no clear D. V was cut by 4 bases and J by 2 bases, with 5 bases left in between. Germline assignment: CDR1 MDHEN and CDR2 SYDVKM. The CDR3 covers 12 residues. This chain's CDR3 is CASSWINTEAFF. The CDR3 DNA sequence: TGTGCCAGCAGTTGGATAAACACTGAAGCTTTCTTT.

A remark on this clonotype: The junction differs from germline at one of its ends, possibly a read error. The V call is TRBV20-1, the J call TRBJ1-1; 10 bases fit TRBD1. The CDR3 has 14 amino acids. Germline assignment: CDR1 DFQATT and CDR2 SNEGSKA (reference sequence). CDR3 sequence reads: CSVERGQGFAEASF. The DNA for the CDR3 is TGCAGTGTAGAACGGGGACAGGGGTTTGCTGAAGCTTCCTTT.

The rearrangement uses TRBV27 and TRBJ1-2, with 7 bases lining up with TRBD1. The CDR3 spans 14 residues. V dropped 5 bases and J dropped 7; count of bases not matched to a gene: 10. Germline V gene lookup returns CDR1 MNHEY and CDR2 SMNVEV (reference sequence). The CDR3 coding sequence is TGTGCCAGCAGTCCAATAAACAGGGGATTTGGCTACACCTTC. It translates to CASSPINRGFGYTF.

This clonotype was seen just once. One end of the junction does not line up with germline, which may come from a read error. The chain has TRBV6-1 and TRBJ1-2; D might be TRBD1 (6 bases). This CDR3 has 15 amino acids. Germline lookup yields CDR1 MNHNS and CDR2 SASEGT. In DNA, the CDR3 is TGTGCCAGCAGCCCCAAGGGACACCCTCCGTATGGCTCCACCTTC. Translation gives CASSPKGHPPYGSTF.

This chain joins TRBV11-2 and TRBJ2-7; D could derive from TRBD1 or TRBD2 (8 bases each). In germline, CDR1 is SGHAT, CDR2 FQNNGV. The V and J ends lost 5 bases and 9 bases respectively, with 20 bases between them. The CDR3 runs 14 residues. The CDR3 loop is CASSPRDRSGGQYF. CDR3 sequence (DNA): TGTGCCAGCAGCCCCCGGGACAGGAGCGGGGGGCAGTACTTC.

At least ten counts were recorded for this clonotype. The CDR3 sequence: CASSLAVRGARGYTF. The CDR3 nucleotides are TGTGCCAGCAGCTTAGCGGTTCGGGGGGCGCGCGGCTACACCTTC. The gene calls are TRBV7-2 and TRBJ1-2; D may be TRBD1 (6 bases). Looked up from germline, CDR1 is SGHTA and CDR2 is FQGNSA. The CDR3 spans 15 residues. Trimming removed 0 bases from V and 8 bases from J, with 16 bases in between.

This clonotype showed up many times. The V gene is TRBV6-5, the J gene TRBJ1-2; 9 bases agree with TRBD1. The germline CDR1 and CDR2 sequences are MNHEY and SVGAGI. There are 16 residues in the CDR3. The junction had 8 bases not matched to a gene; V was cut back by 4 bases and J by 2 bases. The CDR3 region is CASSSSGTGWNYGYTF. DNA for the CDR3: TGTGCCAGCAGTTCCTCCGGGACAGGGTGGAACTATGGCTACACCTTC.

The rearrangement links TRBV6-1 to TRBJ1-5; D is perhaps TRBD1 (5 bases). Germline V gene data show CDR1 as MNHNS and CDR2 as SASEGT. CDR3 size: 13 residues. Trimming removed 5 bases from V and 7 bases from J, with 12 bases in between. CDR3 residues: CASSIGTRQPQHF. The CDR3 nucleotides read TGTGCCAGCAGTATAGGGACGCGGCAGCCCCAGCATTTT.

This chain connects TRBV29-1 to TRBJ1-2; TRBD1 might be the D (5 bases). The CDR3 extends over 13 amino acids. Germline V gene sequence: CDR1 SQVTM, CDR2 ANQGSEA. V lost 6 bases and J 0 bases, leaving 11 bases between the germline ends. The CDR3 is CSVKPTANYGYTF. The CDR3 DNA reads TGCAGCGTGAAGCCGACAGCTAACTATGGCTACACCTTC.

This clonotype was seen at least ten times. The CDR3 sequence: CASRTSRDSSYEQYF. CDR3 DNA: TGTGCCAGCCGAACGTCCCGGGACAGCTCCTACGAGCAGTACTTC. The chain links TRBV11-2 to TRBJ2-7, with 7 bases that match TRBD1. V shed 8 bases, J shed 0 bases, and the junction held 10 bases outside the gene matches. Germline V gene lookup returns CDR1 SGHAT and CDR2 FQNNGV. There are 15 residues in the CDR3.

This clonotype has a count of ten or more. CDR3 protein: CASSEKPPGTTQETQYF. The CDR3 DNA sequence: TGTGCCAGCAGTGAAAAACCTCCCGGGACAACCCAAGAGACCCAGTACTTC. The J gene is TRBJ2-5, the V gene TRBV2, with D possibly matching TRBD1 (6 bases). Trimming removed 2 bases from V and 1 base from J, with 17 bases in between. Germline CDR1 SNHLY, CDR2 FYNNEI. The CDR3 consists of 17 residues.

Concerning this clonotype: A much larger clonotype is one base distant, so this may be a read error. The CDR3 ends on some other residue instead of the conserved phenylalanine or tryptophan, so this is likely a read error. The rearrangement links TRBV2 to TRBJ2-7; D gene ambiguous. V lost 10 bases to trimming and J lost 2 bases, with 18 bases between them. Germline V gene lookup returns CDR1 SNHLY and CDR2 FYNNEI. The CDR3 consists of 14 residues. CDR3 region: CAIQSEQNTYEQYS. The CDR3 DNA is TGTGCCATCCAGAGCGAGCAAAACACCTACGAGCAGTACTCC.

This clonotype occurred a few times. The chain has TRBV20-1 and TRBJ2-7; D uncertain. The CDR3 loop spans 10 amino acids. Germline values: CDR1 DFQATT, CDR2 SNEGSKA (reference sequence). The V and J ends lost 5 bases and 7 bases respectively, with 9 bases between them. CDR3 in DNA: TGCAGTGCTGGGATCTTAGAGCAGTACTTC. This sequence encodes CSAGILEQYF.

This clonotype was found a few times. The CDR3 DNA reads TGCGCCAGCAGCTTCCGGGACACAGATTCACCCCTCCACTTT. Amino acids: CASSFRDTDSPLHF. The chain couples TRBV5-1 to TRBJ1-6; D might be TRBD1 (6 bases). The V gene lost 2 bases and the J gene lost 8 bases, with 11 bases spanning the gap. Germline lookup yields CDR1 SGHRS and CDR2 YFSETQ. This CDR3 has 14 residues.

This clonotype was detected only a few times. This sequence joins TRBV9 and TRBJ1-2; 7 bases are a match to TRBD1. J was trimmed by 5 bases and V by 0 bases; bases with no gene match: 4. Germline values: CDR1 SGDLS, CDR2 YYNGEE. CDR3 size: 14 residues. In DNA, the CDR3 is TGTGCCAGCAGCGTAGATCACAGGGGATATGGCTACACCTTC. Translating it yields CASSVDHRGYGYTF.

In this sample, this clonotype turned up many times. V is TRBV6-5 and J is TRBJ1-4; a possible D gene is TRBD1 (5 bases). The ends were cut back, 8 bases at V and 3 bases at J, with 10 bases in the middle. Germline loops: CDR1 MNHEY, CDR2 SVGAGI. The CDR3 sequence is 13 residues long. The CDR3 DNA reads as TGTGCCAGCCGTTTAGGGGCTAATGAAAAACTGTTTTTT. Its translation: CASRLGANEKLFF.

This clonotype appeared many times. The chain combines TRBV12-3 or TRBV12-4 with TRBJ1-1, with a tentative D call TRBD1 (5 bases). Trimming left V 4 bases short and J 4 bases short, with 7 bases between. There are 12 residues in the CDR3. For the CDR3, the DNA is TGTGCCAGCAGTTCCCAGGGCACTGAAGCTTTCTTT. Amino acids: CASSSQGTEAFF.